This TCR beta chain originates from a study of blood T cell repertoires in COVID-19. Background on the study: In each case, the material was cDNA or gDNA derived from T cells, B-cell-depleted T cells, or PBMCs.

V gave up 7 bases and J gave up 4 bases, with 10 bases separating them. Germline V lookup: CDR1 WSHSY, CDR2 SAAADI. The length of the CDR3 is 12 residues. This clone was seen once. Under the authors' procedure: For nucleated cells, counts were estimated from reference gene primer amplification. The repertoire was sequenced with immunoSEQ multiplex PCR; TCRdb's copy has only in-frame clones and lacks some. The V and J calls and clone size are taken from that table; D and trimming were inferred from the DNA. Of 250,000 or so clones listed, roughly 90% are singletons. Participant age was roughly 18 to 89 years, and participants resided in roughly 24 US areas.

Sequencing was done on a sample of PBMCs or T cells enriched from blood (not recorded which). The TCR sequence derives from a woman in her 30s with acute COVID-19. This chain joins TRBV10-2 and TRBJ1-2, with D possibly TRBD1 on 6 matching bases. CDR3 in amino acids: CASTGDLYGYTF. The CDR3 DNA follows: TGCGCCAGCACAGGGGACCTCTATGGCTACACCTTC.